These 21 T cell receptor beta chains were all obtained from the same sample, sequenced in a study of blood T cell repertoires in COVID-19. The protocol was immunoSEQ multiplex PCR, while the TCRdb copy is restricted to in-frame clones and leaves out a portion. The table shows approximately 330,000 clones, with over 80% occurring only once. The sequenced material came from peripheral blood. Receptors were obtained from a young man with COVID-19, enrolled during active disease.

This clone was observed once. The chain employs TRBV4-3 and TRBJ2-1; 12 positions agree with TRBD2. Germline CDR1 reads LGHNA; CDR2 reads YSLEER. The CDR3 is made up of 17 amino acids. After removal of 4 bases from V and 7 bases from J, the junction contained 11 bases not matched to a gene. CDR3 bases: TGCGCCAGCAGCCCCTCCGCTAGCGGGAGGGCCGAGAATGAGCAGTTCTTC. It specifies CASSPSASGRAENEQFF.

The chain combines TRBV6-2 or TRBV6-3 with TRBJ1-2; TRBD1 is a possible D gene (5 bases). The V end was cut by 6 bases, the J end by 8 bases, with 19 bases between. CDR1 MNHEY and CDR2 SVGEGT come from the germline V gene. The CDR3 consists of 14 residues. The chain's CDR3 is CASSQPGHSRGYTF. Written as DNA, the CDR3 is TGTGCCAGCAGCCAACCCGGACACTCAAGAGGCTACACCTTC.

This clone was seen only a few times. The CDR3, as DNA: TGTGCCAGCAGTGACCCCGGGACAGGCAACTACGAGCAGTACTTC. It is translated as CASSDPGTGNYEQYF. V gene TRBV6-1 combines with J gene TRBJ2-7; 8 nucleotides align to TRBD1. The CDR3 is 15 residues long. Trimming cost V 3 bases and J 3 bases; bases outside gene matches: 7. CDR1 is MNHNS and CDR2 is SASEGT in the germline V gene.

This clone was observed a few times. The V call is TRBV9, the J call TRBJ1-2, with a weak D call TRBD1 (6 bases). This CDR3 comprises 13 residues. From germline, CDR1 is SGDLS and CDR2 YYNGEE. Trimming removed 2 bases at V and 6 bases at J, with 11 bases between. The DNA of the CDR3 is TGTGCCAGCAGCGTCCGTCCAGGGGATGGCTACACCTTC. This sequence encodes CASSVRPGDGYTF.

This clone came up once. The chain combines TRBV13 with TRBJ1-1; no definite D call. CDR1 PRHDT and CDR2 FYEKMQ come from the germline V gene (reference sequence). Trimming stripped 5 bases from V and 0 bases from J, with 7 bases between. The CDR3 totals 13 residues. The CDR3 DNA follows: TGTGCCAGCAGCCCAGAAATGAACACTGAAGCTTTCTTT. It specifies CASSPEMNTEAFF. Supplemented by reference TRBV13 and TRBJ1-1, the full variable domain reads AAGVIQSPRHLIKEKRETATLKCYPIPRHDTVYWYQQGPGQDPQFLISFYEKMQSDKGSIPDRFSAQQFSDYHSELNMSSLELGDSALYFCASSPEMNTEAFFGQGTRLTVV.

The chain employs TRBV6-6 and TRBJ1-2; D unresolved. The length of the CDR3 is 15 residues. V dropped 0 bases and J dropped 2 bases, with 10 bases sitting between them. CDR1 MNHNY and CDR2 SVGAGI come from the germline V gene (reference sequence). The CDR3 DNA is TGTGCCAGCAGTTACTCATCTGTACTAAACTATGGCTACACCTTC. It encodes CASSYSSVLNYGYTF.

The rearrangement joins TRBV19 to TRBJ1-2; D is perhaps TRBD1 (5 bases). The length of the CDR3 is 15 residues. V lost 5 bases and J 2 bases, leaving 15 bases between the germline ends. Germline CDR1 LNHDA, CDR2 SQIVND (reference sequence). CDR3 sequence reads: CASSPGGPTNYGYTF. CDR3 in DNA: TGTGCCAGTAGTCCCGGGGGACCGACCAACTATGGCTACACCTTC.

DNA of the CDR3: TGTGCCAGCACGGCTAGACAGGGGGCGCATCATGGCTACACCTTC. Protein product: CASTARQGAHHGYTF. J is TRBJ1-2 and V is TRBV2, with 10 bases identical to TRBD1. Trimming took 7 bases from V and 6 from J; bases not matched to a gene: 11. The CDR3 extends over 15 amino acids. Germline CDR1 SNHLY, CDR2 FYNNEI.

This clone was counted a single time. This rearrangement joins TRBV12-3 or TRBV12-4 to TRBJ1-1; D may be TRBD1 (5 bases). The CDR3 has 13 amino acids. V dropped 5 bases and J dropped 2 bases, with 9 bases sitting between them. CDR3 loop: CASSPQVNTEAFF. The DNA for the CDR3 is TGTGCCAGCAGTCCACAGGTCAACACTGAAGCTTTCTTT.

This clone was recorded a few times. V gene TRBV25-1 combines with J gene TRBJ1-6, with D possibly TRBD1 on 5 matching bases. Germline V CDR1 and CDR2: MGHDK, SYGVNS. There are 18 residues in the CDR3. Between the trimmed V and J ends, which lost 5 bases and 0 bases, there was a span of 17 bases. CDR3: CASSPFQGGSSYNSPLHF. The CDR3 bases are TGTGCCAGCAGTCCTTTCCAGGGAGGGAGCTCCTATAATTCACCCCTCCACTTT.

Only one count was recorded for this clone. This chain connects TRBV18 to TRBJ1-4; D is ambiguous. The length of the CDR3 is 16 residues. Between the trimmed V and J ends, which lost 5 bases and 0 bases, there was a span of 13 bases. Per the germline V gene, CDR1 is KGHSH and CDR2 is LQKENI. CDR3 coding DNA: TGTGCCAGCTCATCTTTCGAGCCTGCAACTAATGAAAAACTGTTTTTT. It is translated as CASSSFEPATNEKLFF.

This clone occurred once. The CDR3, as DNA: TGTGCCTGGAGTCGAGGACTCAACTACTACGAGCAGTACTTC. Translated, it gives CAWSRGLNYYEQYF. V and J are TRBV30 and TRBJ2-7, with D tentatively TRBD2 (5 bases). CDR3 length: 14 residues. Germline CDR1 and CDR2: GTSNPN and SVGIG (reference sequence). Deletions cut 2 bases from V and 3 bases from J, with 14 bases between.

This chain joins TRBV9 and TRBJ1-2; 8 positions agree with TRBD1. The CDR3 totals 18 residues. CDR1 is SGDLS and CDR2 is YYNGEE in the germline V gene. After removal of 3 bases from V and 1 base from J, the junction contained 14 bases not matched to a gene. The CDR3 protein is CASSGTGSRGPLNYGYTF. The CDR3 DNA reads as TGTGCCAGCAGCGGAACCGGGAGCAGGGGGCCTCTTAACTATGGCTACACCTTC.

The chain couples TRBV14 to TRBJ1-6; 7 bases fit TRBD1. Trimming cost V 6 bases and J 4 bases; bases outside gene matches: 9. The germline V gene has CDR1 SGHDN and CDR2 FVKESK. The CDR3 totals 16 residues. The CDR3 nucleotides are TGTGCCAGCAGTCTAAGGGACAGCCCTTATAATTCACCCCTCCACTTT. Translation gives CASSLRDSPYNSPLHF.

The V and J genes are TRBV21-1 and TRBJ2-1; the D call of TRBD2 is as the table states it, not checked on the DNA. TRBV21-1 is a known pseudogene. CDR3 length: 16 residues. The CDR3 protein is CASSPPGGAQDNEQFF. CDR3 DNA: TGTGCCAGCAGCCCCCCTGGAGGGGCGCAGGACAATGAGCAGTTCTTC.

This clone has more than one count but fewer than ten. CDR3 sequence: CASSHAGGTGANVLTF. In DNA form, the CDR3 reads TGTGCCAGCAGCCACGCGGGGGGAACTGGGGCCAACGTCCTGACTTTC. The rearrangement uses TRBV4-2 and TRBJ2-6; TRBD2 matches 8 bases. V was clipped by 3 bases and J by 2 bases; unmatched bases: 3. The CDR3 is made up of 16 amino acids. Germline assignment: CDR1 LGHNA and CDR2 YNFKEQ.

The gene calls are TRBV7-2 and TRBJ1-1; the D is unclear. CDR3 length: 11 amino acids. CDR1 SGHTA and CDR2 FQGNSA come from the germline V gene. V shed 4 bases and J shed 7 bases, with 7 bases lying between them. Here the CDR3 DNA reads TGTGCCAGCAGCTCGCTAATTGAAGCTTTCTTT. Protein product: CASSSLIEAFF.

This clone was seen a handful of times. This rearrangement joins TRBV5-4 to TRBJ1-5, with a possible D match to TRBD1 (6 bases). The CDR3 consists of 15 residues. V shed 3 bases and J shed 0 bases, with 10 bases lying between them. In germline, CDR1 is SGHNT, CDR2 YYREEE (reference sequence). The chain's CDR3 is CASSSGGSSNQPQHF. The CDR3 region has the DNA TGTGCCAGCAGCTCTGGGGGCAGTAGCAATCAGCCCCAGCATTTT.

CDR3 sequence reads: CASSHESSGSSYNEQFF. The DNA of the CDR3 is TGTGCCAGCAGCCACGAATCTAGCGGGAGCTCCTACAATGAGCAGTTCTTC. The rearrangement joins TRBV7-9 to TRBJ2-1; TRBD2 agrees at 10 bases. This CDR3 region has 17 residues. The V segment lost 5 bases and the J segment 0 bases; nucleotides outside the gene matches: 7. Looked up from germline, CDR1 is SEHNR and CDR2 is FQNEAQ (reference sequence).

The chain carries TRBV19 and TRBJ1-3; D is undetermined. The V and J ends lost 7 bases and 0 bases respectively, with 10 bases between them. Germline V gene data show CDR1 as LNHDA and CDR2 as SQIVND (reference sequence). This CDR3 has 14 residues. CDR3 protein: CASKQQSSGNTIYF. The CDR3 nucleotides read TGTGCCAGTAAACAACAGAGCTCTGGAAACACCATATATTTT. Based on the CDR3 plus reference TRBV19 and TRBJ1-3, the full variable domain is DGGITQSPKYLFRKEGQNVTLSCEQNLNHDAMYWYRQDPGQGLRLIYYSQIVNDFQKGDIAEGYSVSREKKESFPLTVTSAQKNPTAFYLCASKQQSSGNTIYFGEGSWLTVV.

This chain links TRBV6-5 with TRBJ2-7; no definite D call. The CDR3 runs 15 residues. Germline CDR1 is MNHEY and CDR2 is SVGAGI. With 7 bases removed from V and 0 bases from J, the gap between germline ends came to 16 bases. The CDR3 is CASTRSGGSSYEQYF. DNA of the CDR3: TGTGCCAGCACCCGGAGTGGTGGCAGCTCCTACGAGCAGTACTTC.